This T cell receptor (beta chain) was captured in a study of primary melanoma T cells and metastatic recurrence. Germline trimming cut 2 bases from V and 4 bases from J; bases unmatched to any gene: 7. This CDR3 is 15 amino acids long. Germline V gene lookup returns CDR1 SGHVS and CDR2 FNYEAQ. TCRdb keeps only in-frame clones here, not all; method: immunoSEQ multiplex PCR. The sample has about 250 clones, 85% seen once. This sequence joins TRBV7-6 and TRBJ2-5, with TRBD2 identical over 7 bases. The receptor was isolated from a human donor with melanoma. Sequencing used melanoma tumor tissue. The CDR3 is CASSLLSSGPETQYF. The CDR3 DNA reads TGTGCCAGCAGCTTACTTAGTAGCGGGCCAGAGACCCAGTACTTC. Using reference TRBV7-6 and TRBJ2-5 for the parts outside the CDR3, the full variable domain is GAGVSQSPRYKVTKRGQDVALRCDPISGHVSLYWYRQALGQGPEFLTYFNYEAQQDKSGLPNDRFSAERPEGSISTLTIQRTEQRDSAMYRCASSLLSSGPETQYFGPGTRLLVL.